This TCR beta chain derives from a study of blood T cell repertoires in COVID-19. Measured with immunoSEQ multiplex PCR; TCRdb has only the in-frame clones, and not every one. The sample lists around 150,000 clones; approximately 80% were seen once. Sample: PBMCs or T cells enriched from blood (not recorded which). This TCR derives from a man between 65 and 85 years old who had been exposed to COVID-19.

CDR3 residues: CASSPDPGSQETQYF. The CDR3, as DNA: TGTGCCAGCAGCCCTGATCCGGGGTCTCAAGAGACCCAGTACTTC. The J gene is TRBJ2-5, the V gene TRBV5-4, with D tentatively TRBD2 (5 bases). Trimming removed 4 bases at V and 2 bases at J, with 15 bases between. The germline CDR1 and CDR2 sequences are SGHNT and YYREEE (reference sequence). This CDR3 contains 15 residues.